The rows below give T cell receptor beta chains drawn from one sample of a study of blood T cell repertoires in COVID-19. Here immunoSEQ multiplex PCR was the method, and the copy in TCRdb shows in-frame clones only, minus some. The sample records more than 95,000 clones, 79% being singletons. Sample: peripheral blood. Receptors originate from a man in his forties or fifties with active or convalescent COVID-19. Each CDR3 is given with its conserved first and last residue. D genes are given only for firm matches. The size field is filled for only some rows; it gives once, few, many or a size class.

size: .; J: TRBJ1-1; V: TRBV4-3; D: .; CDR3: CASSQEVKGARTEAFF; DNA: TGCGCCAGCAGCCAAGAAGTCAAAGGGGCTAGGACTGAAGCTTTCTTT
size: .; J: TRBJ2-3; V: TRBV19; D: TRBD2; CDR3: CASSTTSGDTDTQYF; DNA: TGTGCCAGTAGCACGACTAGCGGTGACACAGATACGCAGTATTTT
size: .; J: TRBJ2-1; V: TRBV30; D: .; CDR3: CSAGLATYNEQFF; DNA: TGCTCTGCGGGCCTAGCCACCTACAATGAGCAGTTCTTC
size: .; J: TRBJ2-7; V: TRBV7-8; D: .; CDR3: CASSPLGYSSEIYEQYF; DNA: TGTGCCAGCAGCCCCCTGGGCTACTCCAGTGAGATTTACGAGCAGTACTTC
size: .; J: TRBJ1-4; V: TRBV3-1/TRBV3-2; D: TRBD1; CDR3: CASTGQGAGNEKLFF; DNA: TGTGCCAGCACCGGACAGGGGGCCGGTAATGAAAAACTGTTTTTT
size: .; J: TRBJ1-2; V: TRBV2; D: .; CDR3: CASLRYGYTF; DNA: TGTGCCAGCCTCCGGTATGGCTACACCTTC
size: once; J: TRBJ2-5; V: TRBV4-2; D: .; CDR3: CASSQAPAAGPETQYF; DNA: TGTGCCAGCAGCCAAGCCCCGGCGGCGGGCCCAGAGACCCAGTACTTC
size: .; J: TRBJ1-2; V: TRBV24-1; D: TRBD1; CDR3: CATSVKGQGSSNYGYTF; DNA: TGTGCCACCAGTGTTAAAGGACAGGGTAGTTCAAACTATGGCTACACCTTC
size: .; J: TRBJ1-1; V: TRBV6-5; D: .; CDR3: CASSYSGGRSYTEAFF; DNA: TGTGCCAGCAGTTACTCGGGGGGGCGTTCGTACACTGAAGCTTTCTTT
size: .; J: TRBJ2-7; V: TRBV5-4; D: TRBD1; CDR3: CASRADRFDEQYF; DNA: TGTGCCAGCAGAGCGGACAGGTTTGACGAGCAGTACTTC
size: .; J: TRBJ2-2; V: TRBV10-3; D: TRBD1; CDR3: CAIRPQGNPSTGELFF; DNA: TGTGCCATCAGACCACAGGGGAACCCGTCCACCGGGGAGCTGTTTTTT
size: .; J: TRBJ1-4; V: TRBV9; D: .; CDR3: CASSLRQSNEKLFF; DNA: TGTGCCAGCAGCCTACGACAGAGTAATGAAAAACTGTTTTTT
size: few; J: TRBJ1-2; V: TRBV7-2; D: .; CDR3: CASSPSAGIFYGYTF; DNA: TGTGCCAGCAGCCCAAGTGCGGGGATTTTCTATGGCTACACCTTC
size: .; J: TRBJ2-7; V: TRBV10-3; D: TRBD1; CDR3: CAIRGQGDEQYF; DNA: TGTGCCATCAGGGGACAGGGCGACGAGCAGTACTTC
size: .; J: TRBJ2-2; V: TRBV9; D: .; CDR3: CASSVDLRGGGGTGELFF; DNA: TGTGCCAGCAGCGTAGATTTGCGTGGGGGAGGAGGCACCGGGGAGCTGTTTTTT
size: .; J: TRBJ2-7; V: TRBV24-1; D: .; CDR3: CATRYRGGGLSYEQYF; DNA: TGTGCCACCAGATATAGGGGGGGAGGCCTCTCCTACGAGCAGTACTTC